These 21 T cell receptor beta chains were all obtained from the same sample, sequenced in a study of tumor and adjacent non-tumor tissue in lung cancer. RNA was extracted from bulk tissue without any cell sorting. TCRbeta libraries were built with three rounds of nested PCR, modified from ARM-PCR. TCRdb re-analysed the multiplex PCR reads in MiXCR, keeping a single row per CDR3 protein. Here the sample spans roughly 120,000 distinct CDR3 sequences, over 75% being singletons. Sequenced: lung tumor tissue. The receptors come from a man aged 70 or older with non-small cell lung cancer.

A word on this clonotype: The germline gene is not matched at one end of the junction; a read error may be the cause. V gene TRBV10-3 combines with J gene TRBJ2-1; D not resolved. Germline V gene lookup returns CDR1 ENHRY and CDR2 SYGVKD. CDR3 length equals 14 residues. This CDR3 reads CVIKEVSGYNEQFF. In nucleotides, the CDR3 is TGTGTCATCAAGGAAGTTTCAGGCTACAATGAGCAGTTCTTC.

A word on this clonotype: The junction shows a germline mismatch at one end, possibly a read error. This rearrangement joins TRBV11-2 to TRBJ1-6; TRBD1 aligns across 8 bases. The CDR3 spans 14 residues. Germline-derived CDR1 and CDR2 are SGHAT and FQNNGV. The DNA of the CDR3 is TGTGCCAGTCGTATGACAGGGGAACAATCACCCCTCAACTTT. Translation: CASRMTGEQSPLNF.

In regard to this clonotype: A read error is possible here, since a much larger clone lies one base away. The conserved final phenylalanine or tryptophan is absent from the CDR3, which likely points to a read error. The V call is TRBV20-1, the J call TRBJ2-7; TRBD1 agrees at 7 bases. The CDR3 consists of 13 residues. Germline CDR1 DFQATT, CDR2 SNEGSKA (reference sequence). The junction had 5 bases not matched to a gene; V was cut back by 4 bases and J by 2 bases. The CDR3 loop reads CSANRDRTYEQYS. The DNA for the CDR3 is TGCAGTGCTAATCGGGACAGAACCTACGAGCAGTACTCC.

The J gene is TRBJ1-5, the V gene TRBV12-3 or TRBV12-4; D is unclear. The CDR3 covers 14 residues. The V and J ends lost 3 bases and 5 bases respectively, with 11 bases between them. CDR3: CASSFRTKYQPQHF. CDR3 DNA: TGTGCCAGCAGTTTCCGTACCAAGTATCAGCCCCAGCATTTT.

This clonotype was seen only a few times. This clone may be a read error of a much larger clone one base away. The rearrangement links TRBV14 to TRBJ2-3; no firm D call. There are 14 residues in the CDR3. Trimming pared 7 bases from V and 2 bases from J, leaving 13 bases between. Germline V CDR1 and CDR2: SGHDN, FVKESK. Here the CDR3 DNA reads TGTGCCAGCACCTCCTTCCATGACACAGATACGCAGTATTTT. This codes for CASTSFHDTDTQYF.

Regarding this clonotype: The junction departs from the called germline gene at one end, perhaps through a read error. The chain recombines TRBV12-3 or TRBV12-4 with TRBJ1-2, with D hard to call. The CDR3 length is 12 residues. CDR3 sequence: CASSYEFYGYTF. The CDR3 DNA sequence: TGTGCCAGTAGTTATGAGTTCTATGGCTACACCTTC.

The chain couples TRBV20-1 to TRBJ2-7; the D gene is possibly TRBD1 (6 bases). The germline CDR1 and CDR2 sequences are DFQATT and SNEGSKA (reference sequence). This CDR3 is built from 15 residues. The V end lost 0 bases, the J end lost 2 bases, and 14 bases lay between the germline ends. The CDR3 DNA follows: TGCAGTGCTAGAGATGGGCGGACAGACGCCTACGAGCAGTACTTC. Translated: CSARDGRTDAYEQYF.

A note on this clonotype: One end of the junction is discordant with germline, which a read error may explain. The chain carries TRBV29-1 and TRBJ2-3; a possible D gene is TRBD1 (8 bases). The CDR3 has 17 residues. Germline values: CDR1 SQVTM, CDR2 ANQGSEA. The CDR3 DNA is TGCTGCTTACTCCCATATGTCACAGGGGGGGACACAGATACACAGTATTTT. Translating it yields CCLLPYVTGGDTDTQYF.

Concerning this clonotype: This may arise from a read error, as a much more abundant clone is one base away. The chain joins TRBV20-1 to TRBJ2-5, with D maybe TRBD2 (5 bases). The germline V gene has CDR1 DFQATT and CDR2 SNEGSKA (reference sequence). The CDR3 runs to 13 residues. CDR3 protein: CSARLAREETQNF. The CDR3 DNA is TGCAGTGCTAGATTGGCCCGGGAAGAGACCCAGAACTTC.

As concerns this clonotype: Since a much larger clone is just one base distant, this may be a read error. The chain carries TRBV28 and TRBJ2-7; possible D gene TRBD2, 5 bases. Germline lookup yields CDR1 MDHEN and CDR2 SYDVKM. CDR3 length: 12 amino acids. Between the trimmed V and J ends, which lost 6 bases and 4 bases, there was a span of 10 bases. CDR3 DNA sequence: TGTGCCAGCAGGACTTGCGGGTACGAGCAGTACTTC. Translated, it gives CASRTCGYEQYF.

The gene calls are TRBV6-1 and TRBJ2-5, with 9 bases aligning to TRBD2. This CDR3 has 16 residues. Germline V gene sequence: CDR1 MNHNS, CDR2 SASEGT. The V and J ends lost 8 bases and 1 base, in that order; junction bases with no gene match: 11. In DNA form, the CDR3 reads TGTGCCAGCGGTGTTCAAGCGGGAGGACCCCAAGAGACCCAGTACTTC. Its protein is CASGVQAGGPQETQYF.

Worth noting for this clonotype: Mismatch with germline at one junction end may stem from a read error. This chain connects TRBV12-3 or TRBV12-4 to TRBJ1-3; no definite D call. This CDR3 comprises 14 residues. DNA for the CDR3: TGTACCAGGAGTTTATTTGACTTTCGAAACACCATATATTTT. Amino acids: CTRSLFDFRNTIYF.

With respect to this clonotype: Compared with germline, one end of the junction differs, possibly owing to a read error. The gene calls are TRBV6-5 and TRBJ1-1, with D possibly being TRBD1 (5 bases). Germline V lookup: CDR1 MNHEY, CDR2 SVGAGI. The CDR3 contains 13 residues. The DNA of the CDR3 is TGTGCCAGCTGTGACAGATTGAACTCTGAAGCTTTCTTT. It yields the protein CASCDRLNSEAFF.

As to this clonotype: The germline gene is not matched at one end of the junction; a read error may be the cause. The chain is built from TRBV10-2 and TRBJ1-1; D is ambiguous. The CDR3 runs to 16 residues. Germline loops: CDR1 WSHSY, CDR2 SAAADI. CDR3 in DNA: TGCGCCAGCAGGAGAAATACATGGGCGGCAAACACTAAAGCTTTCTTT. Its translation: CASRRNTWAANTKAFF.

This clonotype was recorded once. This may stem from a read error, because a much larger clone lies one nucleotide away. The genes are TRBV5-1 and TRBJ1-1; 7 nucleotides align to TRBD1. CDR3 size: 18 residues. Germline V CDR1 and CDR2: SGHRS, YFSETQ. CDR3 coding DNA: TGCGCCAGCAGCTTGGACCCAGGCCGTTTCGACAGGGTACCTGAAACTTTCTTT. Amino acids: CASSLDPGRFDRVPETFF.

As for this clonotype: A much larger clone lies a single base off, so this may be a read error. V and J are TRBV20-1 and TRBJ1-2; D possibly corresponds to TRBD1 (5 bases). The CDR3 is 17 residues long. The germline V gene encodes CDR1 DFQATT and CDR2 SNEGSKA (reference sequence). The CDR3 reads CSTRHILGARGNYGYTF. CDR3 DNA sequence: TGCAGTACTAGACATATACTAGGGGCGCGTGGGAACTATGGCTACACCTTC.

The chain employs TRBV6-5 and TRBJ2-6, with 8 bases matching TRBD1. The CDR3 covers 16 residues. Germline assignment: CDR1 MNHEY and CDR2 SVGAGI. The V segment lost 5 bases and the J segment 1 base; nucleotides outside the gene matches: 4. CDR3 in amino acids: CASSRTGRSGANVLTF. CDR3 DNA: TGTGCCAGCAGTAGGACAGGGAGATCTGGGGCCAACGTCCTGACTTTC.

A remark on this clonotype: A read error may account for a junction end that differs from germline. The rearrangement links TRBV11-1 to TRBJ2-1; possible D gene TRBD2, 5 bases. The CDR3 is 14 amino acids. The germline V gene encodes CDR1 SGHAT and CDR2 FQDESV (reference sequence). CDR3 protein: CASSQRPAGGAQLF. The CDR3 bases are TGTGCCAGCAGCCAACGACCGGCAGGAGGTGCGCAGTTATTC.

A note on this clonotype: An end of the junction does not agree with germline; a read error may underlie this. The chain combines TRBV6-2 or TRBV6-3 with TRBJ2-3; maybe TRBD1 (5 bases). The CDR3 is 17 residues long. Germline CDR1 MNHEY, CDR2 SVGEGT. CDR3 DNA sequence: TGTGTCAGCAGTTACCCGATGACAGTAGGCCACCAGGTTACGGAGTATTTT. It translates to CVSSYPMTVGHQVTEYF.

The rearrangement joins TRBV6-2 or TRBV6-3 to TRBJ2-2; D is unresolved. The V end lost 9 bases, the J end lost 10 bases, and 21 bases lay between the germline ends. The germline V gene encodes CDR1 MNHEY and CDR2 SVGEGT. The CDR3 sequence is 14 residues long. As DNA, the CDR3 is TGTGCCAGTAGCACGTGGACGCCACCCGAGGAGCTGTTTTTT. Its protein is CASSTWTPPEELFF.

To note about this clonotype: Mismatch with germline at one junction end may stem from a read error. V is TRBV10-1 and J is TRBJ2-7; possibly TRBD2 for D (6 bases). Germline CDR1 reads WNHNN; CDR2 reads SYGVQD (reference sequence). The CDR3 sequence is 13 residues long. CDR3 protein: CASSESGVYEHYF. The CDR3 DNA is TGTGCCAGCAGTGAGTCGGGGGTCTACGAGCACTATTTC.